These T cell receptor beta chains were read from a single sample in a study of T-cell reconstitution after alpha-beta-depleted transplantation in children. TCRdb reprocessed the PCR reads with MiXCR, giving one entry per CDR3 protein. The table lists just over 950,000 distinct CDR3 sequences, about 29% of them singletons. The sample in question was PBMCs, mostly from graft donor cells, obtained 360 days after TCRalphabeta/CD19-depleted stem cell transplant. The receptor source for this set is a boy younger than two who had a stem cell transplant for SCID, so the T cells may come from the graft donor. CDR3s include the opening cysteine and the closing phenylalanine or tryptophan. D genes are given only for firm matches. Clone size is not always given. Where it is, it says once, few, many or a class for expanded clones.

v_gene	d_gene	j_gene	abundance	CDR3aa	CDR3nt
TRBV5-1	TRBD1	TRBJ2-1	-	CASSPDRGFLNEQFF	TGCGCCAGCAGCCCAGACAGGGGGTTTTTGAATGAGCAGTTCTTC
TRBV6-1	-	TRBJ1-1	-	CASTPFRGNTEAFF	TGTGCCAGCACCCCCTTCAGGGGGAACACTGAAGCTTTCTTT
TRBV20-1	-	TRBJ1-1	-	CSAPMGTVNTEAFF	TGCAGTGCCCCGATGGGGACGGTTAACACTGAAGCTTTCTTT
TRBV11-2	-	TRBJ1-2	few	CASSLDLMGYGYTF	TGTGCCAGCAGCTTAGATCTTATGGGGTATGGCTACACCTTC
TRBV5-4	TRBD2	TRBJ2-1	-	CASSPPAGGASEQFF	TGTGCCAGCAGCCCCCCGGCGGGGGGGGCCTCTGAGCAGTTCTTC
TRBV5-5	-	TRBJ2-1	-	CASSLGGHPWVYNEQFF	TGTGCCAGCAGCTTGGGCGGCCATCCGTGGGTCTACAATGAGCAGTTCTTC
TRBV7-9	-	TRBJ2-5	-	CASSSRPTLETQYF	TGTGCCAGCAGCTCCCGCCCCACCCTGGAGACCCAGTACTTC
TRBV5-1	-	TRBJ1-1	few	CASSSPPYLTLNTEAFF	TGCGCCAGCAGCTCCCCCCCATACTTGACATTGAACACTGAAGCTTTCTTT
TRBV27	-	TRBJ2-5	-	CASTPGRGTETQYF	TGTGCCAGCACCCCTGGGAGGGGGACGGAGACCCAGTACTTC
TRBV4-2	-	TRBJ2-2	-	CASSHYPELALNTGELFF	TGTGCCAGCAGCCATTACCCCGAACTAGCTCTGAACACCGGGGAGCTGTTTTTT
TRBV4-3	TRBD2	TRBJ2-4	-	CASSQGWRGGLMAKNIQYF	TGCGCCAGCAGCCAAGGCTGGCGGGGGGGCCTTATGGCCAAAAACATTCAGTACTTC
TRBV4-2	TRBD2	TRBJ2-3	few	CASSQASGGVSDTQYF	TGTGCCAGCAGCCAAGCCAGCGGGGGGGTGTCAGATACGCAGTATTTT
TRBV29-1	TRBD2	TRBJ2-5	-	CSVEWDYIGCQYF	TGCAGCGTTGAGTGGGACTACATTGGATGCCAGTACTTC
TRBV18	TRBD1	TRBJ2-7	-	CASSDSGTAPYEQYF	TGTGCCAGCTCAGACTCCGGGACAGCTCCCTACGAGCAGTACTTC
TRBV12-3/TRBV12-4	TRBD1	TRBJ1-2	-	CASSPSPWTGKGYTF	TGTGCCAGCAGTCCCTCCCCCTGGACAGGGAAGGGCTACACCTTC
TRBV12-3/TRBV12-4	-	TRBJ1-2	-	CASGFNYGYTF	TGTGCCAGCGGCTTTAACTATGGCTACACCTTC
TRBV6-5	-	TRBJ1-1	few	CASSYWMGIRGPNTEAFF	TGTGCCAGCAGTTACTGGATGGGTATACGGGGGCCGAACACTGAAGCTTTCTTT
TRBV6-5	-	TRBJ1-3	-	CASSYGDRSGNTIYF	TGTGCCAGCAGTTACGGCGACCGCTCTGGAAACACCATATATTTT
TRBV20-1	TRBD1	TRBJ1-5	few	CSAVGTVNQPQHF	TGCAGTGCCGTGGGGACAGTGAATCAGCCCCAGCATTTT
TRBV7-2	TRBD1	TRBJ2-7	few	CASSLGSGTGLYEQYF	TGTGCCAGCAGCTTGGGCTCCGGGACAGGGCTCTACGAGCAGTACTTC
TRBV11-3	TRBD2	TRBJ2-2	-	CASSPGLARSGELFF	TGTGCCAGCAGCCCGGGACTAGCGAGGTCCGGGGAGCTGTTTTTT
TRBV24-1	-	TRBJ2-1	-	CATRMQGPNNEQFF	TGTGCCACCCGAATGCAGGGTCCCAACAATGAGCAGTTCTTC